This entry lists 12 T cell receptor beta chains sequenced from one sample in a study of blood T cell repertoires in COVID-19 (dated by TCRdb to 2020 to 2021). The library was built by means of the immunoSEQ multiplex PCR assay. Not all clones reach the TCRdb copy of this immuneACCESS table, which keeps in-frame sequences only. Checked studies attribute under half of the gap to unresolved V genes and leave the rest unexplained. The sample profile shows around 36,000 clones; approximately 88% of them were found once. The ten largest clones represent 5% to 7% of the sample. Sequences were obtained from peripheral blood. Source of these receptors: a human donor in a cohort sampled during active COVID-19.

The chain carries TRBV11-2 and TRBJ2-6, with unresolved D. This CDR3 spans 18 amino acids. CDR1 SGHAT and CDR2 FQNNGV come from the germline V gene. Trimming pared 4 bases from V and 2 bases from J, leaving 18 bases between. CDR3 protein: CASSYPEAITAGANVLTF. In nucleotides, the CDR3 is TGTGCCAGCAGCTACCCTGAAGCGATAACGGCTGGGGCCAACGTCCTGACTTTC.

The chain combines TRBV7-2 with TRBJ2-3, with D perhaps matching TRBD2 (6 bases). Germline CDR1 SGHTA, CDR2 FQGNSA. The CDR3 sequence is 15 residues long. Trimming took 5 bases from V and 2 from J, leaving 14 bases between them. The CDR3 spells CASSHETSFTDTQYF. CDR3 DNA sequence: TGTGCCAGCAGCCACGAGACTAGTTTCACAGATACGCAGTATTTT.

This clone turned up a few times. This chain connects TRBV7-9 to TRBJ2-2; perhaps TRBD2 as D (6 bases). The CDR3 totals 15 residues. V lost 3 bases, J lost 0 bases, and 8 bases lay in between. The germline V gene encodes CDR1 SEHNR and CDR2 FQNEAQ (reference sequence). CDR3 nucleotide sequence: TGTGCCAGCAGCTTCGGGACTGCGAACACCGGGGAGCTGTTTTTT. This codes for CASSFGTANTGELFF. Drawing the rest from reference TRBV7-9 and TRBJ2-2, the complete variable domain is DTGVSQNPRHKITKRGQNVTFRCDPISEHNRLYWYRQTLGQGPEFLTYFQNEAQLEKSRLLSDRFSAERPKGSFSTLEIQRTEQGDSAMYLCASSFGTANTGELFFGEGSRLTVL.

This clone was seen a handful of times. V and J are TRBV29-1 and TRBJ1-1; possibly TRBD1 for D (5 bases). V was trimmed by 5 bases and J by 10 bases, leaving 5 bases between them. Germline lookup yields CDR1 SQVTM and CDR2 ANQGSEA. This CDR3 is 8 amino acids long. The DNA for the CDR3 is TGCAGCGTTACAGGAGCTTTCTTT. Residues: CSVTGAFF.

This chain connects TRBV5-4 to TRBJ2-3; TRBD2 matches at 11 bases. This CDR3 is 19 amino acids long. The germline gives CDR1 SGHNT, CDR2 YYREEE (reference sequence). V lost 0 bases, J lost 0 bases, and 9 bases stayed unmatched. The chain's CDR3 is CASSLAGSSGGASTDTQYF. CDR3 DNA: TGTGCCAGCAGCTTGGCTGGGAGTAGCGGGGGGGCTAGCACAGATACGCAGTATTTT.

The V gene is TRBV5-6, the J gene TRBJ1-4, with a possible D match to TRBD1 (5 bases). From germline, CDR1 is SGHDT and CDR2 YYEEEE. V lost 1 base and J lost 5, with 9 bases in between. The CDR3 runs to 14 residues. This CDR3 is CASSLRGGNEKLFF. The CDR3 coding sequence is TGTGCCAGCAGCTTGAGGGGAGGAAATGAAAAACTGTTTTTT.

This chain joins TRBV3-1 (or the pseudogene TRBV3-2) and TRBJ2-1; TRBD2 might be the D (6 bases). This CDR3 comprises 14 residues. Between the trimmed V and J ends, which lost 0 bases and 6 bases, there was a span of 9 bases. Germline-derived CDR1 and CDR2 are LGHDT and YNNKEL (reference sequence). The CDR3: CASSQELAGNEQFF. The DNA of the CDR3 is TGTGCCAGCAGCCAAGAACTAGCTGGCAATGAGCAGTTCTTC.

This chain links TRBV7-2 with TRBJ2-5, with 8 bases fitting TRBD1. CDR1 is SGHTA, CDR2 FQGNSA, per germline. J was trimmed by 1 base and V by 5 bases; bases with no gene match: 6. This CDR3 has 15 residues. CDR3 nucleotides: TGTGCCAGCAGCGTACAGGGGGTCGCCCAAGAGACCCAGTACTTC. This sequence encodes CASSVQGVAQETQYF.

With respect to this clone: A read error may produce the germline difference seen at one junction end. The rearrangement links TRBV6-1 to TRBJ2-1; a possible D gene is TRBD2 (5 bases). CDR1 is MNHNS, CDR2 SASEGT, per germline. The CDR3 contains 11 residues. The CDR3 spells CASSELVATLF. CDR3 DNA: TGTGCCAGCAGTGAACTGGTAGCGACCCTCTTC.

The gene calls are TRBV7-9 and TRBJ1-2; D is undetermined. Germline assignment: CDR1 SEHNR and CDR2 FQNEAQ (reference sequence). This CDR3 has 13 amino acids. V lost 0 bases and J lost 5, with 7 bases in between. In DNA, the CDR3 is TGTGCCAGCAGCTTAGCGACGGGTTATGGCTACACCTTC. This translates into CASSLATGYGYTF.

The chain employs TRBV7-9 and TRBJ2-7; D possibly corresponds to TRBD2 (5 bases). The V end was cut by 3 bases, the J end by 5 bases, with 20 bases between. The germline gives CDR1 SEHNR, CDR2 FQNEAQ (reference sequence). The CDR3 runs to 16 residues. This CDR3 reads CASSFDREMLPHEQYF. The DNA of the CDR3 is TGTGCCAGCAGCTTCGATAGGGAGATGCTGCCCCACGAGCAGTACTTC.

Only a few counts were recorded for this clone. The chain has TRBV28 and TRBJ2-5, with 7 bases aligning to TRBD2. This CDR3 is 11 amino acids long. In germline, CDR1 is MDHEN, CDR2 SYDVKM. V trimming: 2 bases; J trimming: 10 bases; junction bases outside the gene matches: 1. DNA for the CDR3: TGTGCCAGCAGTTTAGGGGACTACCAGTACTTC. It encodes CASSLGDYQYF.